This T cell receptor beta chain stems from a study of blood T cell repertoires in COVID-19. V was trimmed by 6 bases and J by 1 base, leaving 9 bases between them. Germline-derived CDR1 and CDR2 are MNHEY and SVGAGI. The CDR3 covers 13 residues. Libraries were prepared by immunoSEQ multiplex PCR; TCRdb keeps only in-frame clonotypes and omits some of them. The sample records about 210,000 clones, roughly 80% being singletons. The source of this sequence is a woman between 65 and 79 years old with COVID-19, enrolled during active disease. The material sequenced was peripheral blood. The chain links TRBV6-5 to TRBJ1-2; D is ambiguous. The CDR3 spells CASSRAGNYGYTF. The DNA for the CDR3 is TGTGCCAGCAGCCGTGCGGGTAACTATGGCTACACCTTC.